These T cell receptor beta chains were read from a single sample in a study of shared clonotypes between healthy human individuals. Sequencing was performed with immunoSEQ multiplex PCR; in TCRdb, only in-frame clones are kept and a portion is missing. The table records about 2.4 million clones, 93% of them present only once. The specimen sequenced was naive CD4+ T cells from PBMCs. All receptors come from a young man in good health. Some clones in this sample may be carry-over from other donors' samples. Both conserved end residues are part of each CDR3. D genes are given only for firm matches.

d_gene	v_gene	j_gene	CDR3aa	CDR3nt
-	TRBV6-1	TRBJ2-5	CASSGQAWGQETQYF	TGTGCCAGCAGTGGACAGGCTTGGGGTCAAGAGACCCAGTACTTC
TRBD1	TRBV23-1	TRBJ1-5	CASSQAGGYGNQPQHF	TGCGCCAGCAGTCAGGCAGGGGGCTATGGCAATCAGCCCCAGCATTTT
-	TRBV7-7	TRBJ1-2	CASSLVSRAERNYGYTF	TGTGCCAGCAGCTTAGTTAGTCGGGCGGAGAGAAACTATGGCTACACCTTC
-	TRBV29-1	TRBJ2-3	CSVGPNQDTQYF	TGCAGCGTGGGCCCCAATCAAGATACGCAGTATTTT
TRBD2	TRBV7-2	TRBJ2-3	CASAVASGHTDTQYF	TGTGCCAGCGCCGTGGCTAGCGGACACACAGATACGCAGTATTTT
TRBD2	TRBV11-3	TRBJ2-1	CASSSRASGRAKDHYNEQFF	TGTGCCAGCAGCTCTAGGGCTAGCGGGAGGGCCAAAGATCATTACAATGAGCAGTTCTTC
-	TRBV11-2	TRBJ2-1	CASNFTGTRNNEQFF	TGTGCCAGCAACTTTACCGGGACGAGAAACAATGAGCAGTTCTTC
TRBD1	TRBV9	TRBJ2-7	CASSARDREYEQYF	TGTGCCAGCAGCGCCCGGGACAGGGAATACGAGCAGTACTTC
TRBD2	TRBV27	TRBJ2-1	CASSPTSGNHNEQFF	TGTGCCAGCAGCCCGACCAGCGGGAACCACAATGAGCAGTTCTTC
TRBD2	TRBV7-2	TRBJ2-1	CASSLRVAGAPEQFF	TGTGCCAGCAGCTTAAGGGTAGCGGGAGCGCCTGAGCAGTTCTTC
-	TRBV19	TRBJ1-2	CASSIQSRTAYGYTF	TGTGCCAGTAGTATTCAGAGTCGGACGGCTTATGGCTACACCTTC
TRBD2	TRBV2	TRBJ2-1	CASSEGLAGVEQFF	TGTGCCAGCAGTGAAGGGCTAGCGGGAGTTGAGCAGTTCTTC
TRBD2	TRBV7-2	TRBJ2-7	CASSLYGTSGSLYEQYF	TGTGCCAGCAGCTTATACGGGACTAGCGGGAGTCTGTACGAGCAGTACTTC
-	TRBV25-1	TRBJ2-5	CASSEQGRETQYF	TGTGCCAGCAGTGAACAGGGTCGGGAGACCCAGTACTTC
TRBD1	TRBV27	TRBJ2-7	CASSSPGTGSYEQYF	TGTGCCAGCAGTTCGCCCGGGACAGGGTCGTACGAGCAGTACTTC
-	TRBV2	TRBJ2-1	CASWWGSSYNEQFF	TGTGCCAGCTGGTGGGGGAGCTCCTACAATGAGCAGTTCTTC
-	TRBV6-5	TRBJ2-7	CASGYYEQYF	TGTGCCAGCGGATATTACGAGCAGTACTTC
TRBD2	TRBV5-6	TRBJ2-7	CASRTSGSGWQYF	TGTGCCAGCCGAACTAGCGGGAGCGGATGGCAGTACTTC
-	TRBV19	TRBJ2-7	CASSRTSSDEQYF	TGTGCCAGTAGTAGAACTAGTTCGGACGAGCAGTACTTC
TRBD1	TRBV6-5	TRBJ1-2	CATKRDRKNYGYTF	TGTGCCACCAAGAGGGACAGGAAGAACTATGGCTACACCTTC